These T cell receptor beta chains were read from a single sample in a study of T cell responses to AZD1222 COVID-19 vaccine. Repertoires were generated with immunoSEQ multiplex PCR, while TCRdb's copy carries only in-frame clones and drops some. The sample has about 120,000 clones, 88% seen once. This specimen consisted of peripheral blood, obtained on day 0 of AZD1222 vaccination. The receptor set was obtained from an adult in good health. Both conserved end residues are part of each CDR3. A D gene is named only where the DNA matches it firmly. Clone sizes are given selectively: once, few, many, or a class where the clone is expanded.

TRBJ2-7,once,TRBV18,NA,CASSPPRISPPTSPKGGCEQYF,TGTGCCAGCTCACCACCTCGGATCAGTCCGCCCACTAGTCCCAAGGGAGGTTGCGAGCAGTACTTC
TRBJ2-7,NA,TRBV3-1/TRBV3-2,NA,CASSRHPSASYEQYF,TGTGCCAGCAGCCGACACCCTAGCGCCAGCTACGAGCAGTACTTC
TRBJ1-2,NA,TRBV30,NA,CAWGRGNYGYTF,TGTGCCTGGGGTAGGGGAAACTATGGCTACACCTTC
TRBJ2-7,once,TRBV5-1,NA,CASRPESASYEQYF,TGCGCCAGCCGCCCGGAAAGTGCCTCCTACGAGCAGTACTTC
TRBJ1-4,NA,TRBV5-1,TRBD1,CASGRTGGNEKLFF,TGCGCCAGCGGTCGGACAGGGGGCAATGAAAAACTGTTTTTT
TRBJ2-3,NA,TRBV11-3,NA,CASSPQGYTDTQYF,TGTGCCAGCAGCCCCCAGGGTTACACAGATACGCAGTATTTT
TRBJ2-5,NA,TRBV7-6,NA,CASSSTGTRQETQYF,TGTGCCAGCAGCTCCACAGGGACGCGACAAGAGACCCAGTACTTC
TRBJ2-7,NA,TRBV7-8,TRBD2,CASSTTSGRGYEQYF,TGTGCCAGCAGCACGACTAGCGGGAGAGGGTACGAGCAGTACTTC
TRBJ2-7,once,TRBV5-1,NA,CASSPDGVGYEQYF,TGCGCCAGCAGTCCTGATGGAGTCGGCTACGAGCAGTACTTC
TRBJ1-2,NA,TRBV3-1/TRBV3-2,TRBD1,CASSQGGTEYGYTF,TGTGCCAGCAGCCAAGGTGGGACAGAGTATGGCTACACCTTC
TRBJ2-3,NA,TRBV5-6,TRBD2,CASSLSPVIGTSSTDTQYF,TGTGCCAGCAGCTTGTCCCCAGTTATCGGGACTAGCAGCACAGATACGCAGTATTTT
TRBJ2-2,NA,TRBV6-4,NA,CASSPEGLRTGELFF,TGTGCCAGCAGTCCGGAAGGCCTGAGAACCGGGGAGCTGTTTTTT
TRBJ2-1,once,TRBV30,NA,CAWSRSGNEQFF,TGTGCCTGGAGTCGGTCGGGCAATGAGCAGTTCTTC
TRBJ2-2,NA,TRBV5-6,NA,CASSLVRNTGELFF,TGTGCCAGCAGCTTGGTGCGGAACACCGGGGAGCTGTTTTTT
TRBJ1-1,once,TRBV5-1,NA,CASSLDTRGTEAFF,TGCGCCAGCAGCTTGGACACGAGGGGCACTGAAGCTTTCTTT
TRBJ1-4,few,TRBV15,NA,CATSRGRGGLVGLFF,TGTGCCACCAGCAGAGGAAGGGGGGGCTTGGTCGGTCTGTTTTTT
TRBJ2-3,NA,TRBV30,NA,CAWSVLSTDTQYF,TGTGCCTGGAGTGTACTCAGCACAGATACGCAGTATTTT
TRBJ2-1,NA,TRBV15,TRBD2,CATSWTSGRYNEQFF,TGTGCCACCAGCTGGACTAGCGGGAGATACAATGAGCAGTTCTTC
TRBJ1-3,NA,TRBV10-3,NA,CAISEGGGTGNTIYF,TGTGCCATCAGTGAGGGCGGGGGAACCGGAAACACCATATATTTT
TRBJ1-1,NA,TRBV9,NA,CASTPGPTNTEAFF,TGTGCCAGCACCCCTGGGCCAACGAACACTGAAGCTTTCTTT
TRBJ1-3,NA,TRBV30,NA,CAWSVNAKSSGNTIYF,TGTGCCTGGAGTGTAAACGCCAAGAGCTCTGGAAACACCATATATTTT
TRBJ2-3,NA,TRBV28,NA,CASSFESTDTQYF,TGTGCCAGCAGTTTTGAAAGCACAGATACGCAGTATTTT
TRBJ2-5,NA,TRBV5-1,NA,CASSLQETQYF,TGCGCCAGCAGCTTACAAGAGACCCAGTACTTC
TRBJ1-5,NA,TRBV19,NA,CASSIGAGLPSNQPQHF,TGTGCCAGTAGTATAGGAGCGGGTCTCCCTAGCAATCAGCCCCAGCATTTT
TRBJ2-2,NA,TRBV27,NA,CASTRTGTSNTGELFF,TGTGCCAGCACTCGAACCGGGACATCGAACACCGGGGAGCTGTTTTTT
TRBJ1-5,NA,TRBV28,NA,CASHREWGQPQHF,TGTGCCAGCCACAGGGAATGGGGTCAGCCCCAGCATTTT